These T cell receptor beta chains were read from a single sample in a study of cytomegalovirus exposure and HLA in healthy donors. The protocol was immunoSEQ multiplex PCR, while the TCRdb copy is restricted to in-frame clones and leaves out a portion. The sample yields some 100,000 clones, less than 85% seen once. The sequencing input was PBMCs. The receptors here all came from a man younger than 30 in good health and CMV-seronegative. Each CDR3 is given with its conserved first and last residue. Fields, in order: clone size, D gene, V gene, J gene, CDR3 length, CDR3 DNA, CDR3 protein. D genes are given only for firm matches. Clone size is given for some rows only: seen once, a few or many times, or a class if the clone is expanded.

>.|TRBD1|TRBV5-8|TRBJ1-1|16
TGTGCCAGCAGCATCCGGGACAGGGTATCGGGAACTGAAGCTTTCTTT
CASSIRDRVSGTEAFF
>.|TRBD1|TRBV19|TRBJ1-1|13
TGTGCCACCAGGACAGGGGTATTCACTGAAGCTTTCTTT
CATRTGVFTEAFF
>.|TRBD2|TRBV5-1|TRBJ2-1|18
TGCGCCAGCAGCTTGTTATTAGCGGGAGGGGGCTCCTACAATGAGCAGTTCTTC
CASSLLLAGGGSYNEQFF
>.|TRBD1|TRBV5-1|TRBJ1-2|13
TGCGCCAGCAGCTTTACAGGGGCCCTTGGCTACACCTTC
CASSFTGALGYTF
>.|TRBD1|TRBV5-1|TRBJ2-5|14
TGCGCCAGCAGCAACAGGGGGCTGGGGGAGACCCAGTACTTC
CASSNRGLGETQYF
>.|TRBD1|TRBV5-6|TRBJ1-1|14
TGTGCCAGCAGCCTGACAGGGGAGAACACTGAAGCTTTCTTT
CASSLTGENTEAFF
>.|TRBD1|TRBV9|TRBJ1-1|14
TGTGCCAGCAGCGACCGGGACAGTTCCACTGAAGCTTTCTTT
CASSDRDSSTEAFF
>once|TRBD1|TRBV2|TRBJ2-7|14
TGTGCCAGCAGTTCCCGGGACAGGGCCTACGAGCAGTACTTC
CASSSRDRAYEQYF
>.|.|TRBV6-6|TRBJ2-2|13
TGTGCCAGCAGTGACATGGGTACCGGGGAGCTGTTTTTT
CASSDMGTGELFF
>.|.|TRBV12-5|TRBJ1-2|12
TGTGCTAGTGGTGGGGGGGACGGTGGCTACACCTTC
CASGGGDGGYTF
>.|.|TRBV28|TRBJ1-2|14
TGTGCCAGCAGTCAGGGTCTTGCAGTGAGGGGCTACACCTTC
CASSQGLAVRGYTF
>.|TRBD2|TRBV6-5|TRBJ2-2|13
TGTGCCGCCGCTCTAGCGGACACCGGGGAGCTGTTTTTT
CAAALADTGELFF
>.|TRBD2|TRBV7-2|TRBJ2-1|15
TGTGCCAGCAGCTCCGCAGCGGGAGGAGTATATGAGCAGTTCTTC
CASSSAAGGVYEQFF
>.|.|TRBV6-5|TRBJ1-2|16
TGTGCCAGCAGTTACCTCCGCAGGGGTCATGACTATGGCTACACCTTC
CASSYLRRGHDYGYTF
>few|.|TRBV6-1|TRBJ1-1|13
TGTGCCAGCAGTCCCTCGGGGAACACTGAAGCTTTCTTT
CASSPSGNTEAFF
>.|TRBD2|TRBV10-3|TRBJ2-2|17
TGTGCCATCAGTGAGTCGCCTAGCGGGAAAAACACCGGGGAGCTGTTTTTT
CAISESPSGKNTGELFF
>once|.|TRBV6-5|TRBJ1-2|15
TGTGCCAGCAGCTCACAGGGCCCTGGGGACTATGGCTACACCTTC
CASSSQGPGDYGYTF
>.|TRBD2|TRBV10-1|TRBJ2-5|15
TGCGCCAGCTCCCGGGGAGCGGGAGACGGAGAGACCCAGTACTTC
CASSRGAGDGETQYF
>.|.|TRBV6-5|TRBJ2-6|13
TGTGCCAGCAGCTCCCCAGGATCCTCCCTCCTGACTTTC
CASSSPGSSLLTF
>few|.|TRBV5-6|TRBJ1-5|15
TGTGCCAGCAGCTTGGCCTACGGAGACAATCAGCCCCAGCATTTT
CASSLAYGDNQPQHF
>large|.|TRBV6-1|TRBJ1-1|15
TGTGCCAGCAGTGAAACTTTTGAGGGTTGGACTGAAGCTTTCTTT
CASSETFEGWTEAFF
>.|.|TRBV2|TRBJ1-1|13
TGTGCCAGCAGCGGACTTAAGAACACTGAAGCTTTCTTT
CASSGLKNTEAFF
>.|.|TRBV7-6|TRBJ1-2|16
TGTGCCAGCAGCAATGCGGTGGGGGGGCGAGGCTATGGCTACACCTTC
CASSNAVGGRGYGYTF
>.|.|TRBV28|TRBJ1-5|11
TGTGCCAGCAGTTTATCGCAGCCCCAGCATTTT
CASSLSQPQHF
>.|.|TRBV30|TRBJ2-3|11
TGTGCCTGGTCCGGAGGAGATACGCAGTATTTT
CAWSGGDTQYF
>.|TRBD1|TRBV5-1|TRBJ2-7|16
TGCGCCAGCAGCTTGCAGACCGGGACAGGGGTTTACGAGCAGTACTTC
CASSLQTGTGVYEQYF